The rows below give T cell receptor beta chains drawn from one sample of a study of T cells in Graves' hyperthyroidism and ophthalmopathy. TCRdb processed the multiplex PCR reads anew with MiXCR; each CDR3 protein has one entry. Among hundreds of thousands of distinct CDR3 sequences, 20% to 25% were seen once, and the ten largest hold about half. Sequencing input: blood. These TCRs come from a woman in her 70s with Graves' ophthalmopathy. The CDR3 runs from the conserved cysteine through the conserved F or W. The D gene is left open where the match is weak. Clone size, where shown, is once, few, many, or a class for clones that have expanded.

j_call v_call d_call clone_size cdr3_aa cdr3_nt
TRBJ2-4 TRBV5-6 TRBD2 NA CASSLRTSGRGGNIQYF TGTGCCAGCAGCCTCCGGACTAGCGGGAGGGGAGGAAACATTCAGTACTTC
TRBJ2-5 TRBV27 TRBD2 few CASSPTGGRQTQYF TGTGCCAGCAGCCCCACGGGGGGTCGGCAGACCCAGTACTTC
TRBJ2-2 TRBV3-1 NA many CASTGAGELFF TGTGCCAGCACAGGGGCCGGGGAGCTGTTTTTT
TRBJ1-2 TRBV7-3 TRBD1 few CASSSLPRDRSFGYGYTF TGTGCCAGCAGCTCTCTCCCCAGGGACAGATCTTTCGGCTATGGCTACACCTTC
TRBJ2-2 TRBV3-1 NA NA CASGERRIMGTGELFF TGTGCCAGCGGTGAGAGGCGTATAATGGGCACCGGGGAGCTGTTTTTT
TRBJ1-2 TRBV12-3/TRBV12-4 NA many CASRVVGRNYGYTF TGTGCCAGCAGGGTCGTGGGCAGGAACTATGGCTACACCTTC
TRBJ1-2 TRBV4-1 NA NA CASSQEWVRVDGYTF TGCGCCAGCAGCCAAGAGTGGGTTCGGGTCGATGGCTACACCTTC
TRBJ2-3 TRBV9 TRBD2 few CASSPRTSGSDTQYF TGTGCCAGCAGCCCTAGGACTAGTGGATCAGATACGCAGTATTTT
TRBJ2-5 TRBV3-1 NA few CASRDVGETQYF TGTGCCAGCAGGGACGTCGGAGAGACCCAGTACTTC
TRBJ2-1 TRBV20-1 NA NA CSATEARNNNEQFF TGCAGTGCTACCGAGGCGCGGAACAACAATGAGCAGTTCTTC
TRBJ2-4 TRBV7-2 TRBD2 few CASSLERTSGNQYF TGTGCCAGCAGCTTAGAAAGGACTAGCGGGAATCAGTACTTC
TRBJ2-4 TRBV2 NA many CASSVEGRAKNIQYF TGTGCCAGCAGTGTCGAGGGGCGTGCCAAAAACATTCAGTACTTC
TRBJ2-6 TRBV3-1 NA NA CASSQVRTGANVLTF TGTGCCAGCAGCCAAGTAAGGACTGGGGCCAACGTCCTGACTTTC
TRBJ1-1 TRBV5-1 NA few CASSFGAQSTMNTEAFF TGCGCCAGCAGCTTCGGGGCTCAGAGTACCATGAACACTGAAGCTTTCTTT
TRBJ2-1 TRBV28 TRBD1 few CASSSPGQGMNEQFF TGTGCCAGCAGTTCTCCGGGACAGGGGATGAATGAGCAGTTCTTC
TRBJ2-1 TRBV7-7 TRBD2 few CASSPAAAGGPPEQFF TGTGCTAGCAGCCCGGCGGCTGCGGGAGGGCCACCTGAGCAGTTCTTC
TRBJ2-1 TRBV6-2/TRBV6-3 NA few CASSYSHRLPSNEQFF TGTGCCAGCAGTTACTCGCATCGGCTCCCTAGCAATGAGCAGTTCTTC
TRBJ2-7 TRBV29-1 TRBD2 few CSVDVAGGHEQYF TGCAGCGTCGATGTAGCGGGAGGTCACGAGCAGTACTTC
TRBJ2-1 TRBV20-1 TRBD2 few CSVAARESYNEQFF TGCAGTGTGGCGGCGCGGGAGAGCTACAATGAGCAGTTCTTC
TRBJ2-3 TRBV11-2 NA many CASSLQLTSMGTDTQYF TGTGCCAGCAGCTTACAACTGACTAGTATGGGCACAGATACGCAGTATTTT
TRBJ1-1 TRBV3-1 TRBD1 few CASSGGQGYTEAFF TGTGCCAGCAGCGGCGGACAGGGCTACACTGAAGCTTTCTTT